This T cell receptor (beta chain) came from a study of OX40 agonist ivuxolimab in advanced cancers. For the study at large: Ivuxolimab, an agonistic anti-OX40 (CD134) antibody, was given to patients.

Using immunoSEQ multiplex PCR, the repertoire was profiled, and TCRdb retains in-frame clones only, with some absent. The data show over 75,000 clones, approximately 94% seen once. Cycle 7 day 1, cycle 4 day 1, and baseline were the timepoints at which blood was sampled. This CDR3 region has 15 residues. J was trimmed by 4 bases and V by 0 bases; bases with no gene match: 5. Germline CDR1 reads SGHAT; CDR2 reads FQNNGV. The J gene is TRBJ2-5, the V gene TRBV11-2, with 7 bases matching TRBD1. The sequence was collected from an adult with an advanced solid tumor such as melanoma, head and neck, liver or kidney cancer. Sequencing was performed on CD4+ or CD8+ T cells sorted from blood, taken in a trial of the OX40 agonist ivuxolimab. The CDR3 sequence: CASSLDYRGLETQYF. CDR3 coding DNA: TGTGCCAGCAGCTTAGATTATAGGGGGCTAGAGACCCAGTACTTC.